This TCR beta chain was found in a study of blood T cell repertoires in COVID-19. Study-wide context: From the United States, Italy and Spain came samples of acute and convalescent COVID-19. In each case, the material was cDNA or gDNA derived from T cells, B-cell-depleted T cells, or PBMCs.

This CDR3 comprises 14 residues. Germline V gene sequence: CDR1 MNHNY, CDR2 SVGAGI (reference sequence). V was cut by 1 base and J by 5 bases, with 8 bases left in between. Study processing details: Nucleated cell number was recorded as an estimate derived from reference gene primer amplification. Clones were read by immunoSEQ multiplex PCR, and TCRdb kept only the in-frame ones, dropping some. V and J calls and clone size are as listed in that table; D and trimming were resolved from the DNA. The data show almost 70,000 clones, roughly 88% seen once. This chain uses TRBV6-6 with TRBJ2-2; D is uncertain. Sequencing was carried out using peripheral blood. This TCR was sampled from a woman in her 70s with acute or convalescent COVID-19. CDR3 sequence: CASSYLQKTGELFF. CDR3 sequence (DNA): TGTGCCAGCAGTTACTTACAGAAAACCGGGGAGCTGTTTTTT.